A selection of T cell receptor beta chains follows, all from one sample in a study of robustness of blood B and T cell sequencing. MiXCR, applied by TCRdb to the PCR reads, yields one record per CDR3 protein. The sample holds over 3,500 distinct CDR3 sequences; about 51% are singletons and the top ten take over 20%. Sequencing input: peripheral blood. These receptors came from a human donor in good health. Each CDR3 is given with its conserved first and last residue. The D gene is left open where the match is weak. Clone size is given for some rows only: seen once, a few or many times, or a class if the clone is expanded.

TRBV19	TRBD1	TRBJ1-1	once	TGTGCCAGTAGTAACTCGCAGGGGGCGGGAACTGAAGCTTTCTTT	CASSNSQGAGTEAFF
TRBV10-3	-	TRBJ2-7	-	TGTGCCATCAGTGACTCGGGGCCCCGGTCCTACGAGCAGTACTTC	CAISDSGPRSYEQYF
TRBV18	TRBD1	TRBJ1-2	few	TGTGCCAGCTCACCGGGACAGGGTAGCTATGGCTACACCTTC	CASSPGQGSYGYTF
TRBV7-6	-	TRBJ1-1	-	TGTGCCAGCAGCTTATCTTCAGGGAACACTGAAGCTTTCTTT	CASSLSSGNTEAFF
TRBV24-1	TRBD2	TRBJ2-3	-	TGTGCCACCAGTGGGAGCGGGGGGGCCAAAGATACGCAGTATTTT	CATSGSGGAKDTQYF
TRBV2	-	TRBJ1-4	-	TGTGCCAGCAGGAGGACGGGTGAAAAACTGTTTTTT	CASRRTGEKLFF
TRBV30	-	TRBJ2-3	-	TGTGCCTGGAGGGCGGTGACCTATACGCAGTATTTT	CAWRAVTYTQYF
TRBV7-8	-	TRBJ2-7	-	TGTGCCAGCAGCTTAGTTGGCCCCCAAACCCCACTGGAGCAGTACTTC	CASSLVGPQTPLEQYF
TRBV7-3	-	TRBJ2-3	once	TGTGCCAGCAGCCCGAGCAGGGGTGGAGATACGCAGTATTTT	CASSPSRGGDTQYF
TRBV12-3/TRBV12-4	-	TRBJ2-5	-	TGTGCCAGCACACCTGGGGCCACTTGGACTCAAGAGACCCAGTACTTC	CASTPGATWTQETQYF
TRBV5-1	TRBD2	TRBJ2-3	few	TGCGCCAGCAGCGTACCTCTAGCGGGGAGTGCAGATACGCAGTATTTT	CASSVPLAGSADTQYF
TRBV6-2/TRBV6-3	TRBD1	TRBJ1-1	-	TGTGCCAGCAGTCCCTCGACAGGGGAAATGAACACTGAAGCTTTCTTT	CASSPSTGEMNTEAFF
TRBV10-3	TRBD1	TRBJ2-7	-	TGTGCCATCAGGGGGACAGGGACGGTACACAGTCGGTACTTC	CAIRGTGTVHSRYF
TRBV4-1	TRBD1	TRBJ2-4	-	TGCGCCAGCAGCCAAACAGGACAGGGGGGTTTTGGAAACATTCAGTACTTC	CASSQTGQGGFGNIQYF
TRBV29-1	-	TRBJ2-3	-	TGCAGCGTTGAATCCAGCACAGATACGCAGTATTTT	CSVESSTDTQYF
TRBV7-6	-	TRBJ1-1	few	TGTGCCAGCAGCAATGAAACGACGCAAAGAGGGACTGAAGCTTTCTTT	CASSNETTQRGTEAFF
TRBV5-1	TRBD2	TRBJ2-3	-	TGCGCCAGCAGCTTGGGGCTAGCGGGGGTATTACGAGATACGCAGTATTTT	CASSLGLAGVLRDTQYF
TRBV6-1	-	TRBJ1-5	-	TGTGCCAGCAGTGAATATGAGAATCAGCCCCAGCATTTT	CASSEYENQPQHF
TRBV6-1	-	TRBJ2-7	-	TGTGCCAGCAGCCGTGGCCAAGACTACGAGCAGTACTTC	CASSRGQDYEQYF
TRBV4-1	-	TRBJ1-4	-	TGCGCCAGCAGCCAAGATCGGGGCAGTGCAACTAATGAAAAACTGTTTTTT	CASSQDRGSATNEKLFF
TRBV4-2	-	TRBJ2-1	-	TGTGCCAGCAGCCAAGATAAAGGTGTATCACGGGAGCAGTTCTTC	CASSQDKGVSREQFF
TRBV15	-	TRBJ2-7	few	TGTGCCACCAGCAGTAGGACAGAGACGTACGAGCAGTACTTC	CATSSRTETYEQYF
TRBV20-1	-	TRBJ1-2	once	TGCAGTGCTCCCCCCTGGACAAGCCCCAACTATGGCTACACCTTC	CSAPPWTSPNYGYTF
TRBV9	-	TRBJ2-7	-	TGTGCCAGCAGCGCATCCCCAGGCGTGGGATCCTACGAGCAGTACTTC	CASSASPGVGSYEQYF
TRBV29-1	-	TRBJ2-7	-	TGCAGCGTTGCCCTATCTGGGGGGCTTTACGAGCAGTACTTC	CSVALSGGLYEQYF
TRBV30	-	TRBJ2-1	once	TGTGCCTGGAGCAGGGGAGCGGAGGGCAATGAGCAGTTCTTC	CAWSRGAEGNEQFF
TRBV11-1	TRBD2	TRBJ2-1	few	TGTGCCAGCAGCTTAGGGCTTAGCGGGGGGTCTTTGTACAATGAGCAGTTCTTC	CASSLGLSGGSLYNEQFF
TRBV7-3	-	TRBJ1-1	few	TGTGCCAGCAGCTCAACTCCCGACCACACTGAAGCTTTCTTT	CASSSTPDHTEAFF
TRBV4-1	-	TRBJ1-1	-	TGCGCCAGCAGCCAGCCCAGGGGCACTGAAGCTTTCTTT	CASSQPRGTEAFF
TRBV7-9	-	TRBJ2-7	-	TGTGCCAGCAGCTTTCGGGGCTCCTACGAGCAGTACTTC	CASSFRGSYEQYF
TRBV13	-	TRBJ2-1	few	TGTGCCAGCAGCCCGATCCGGAGCTCCTACAATGAGCAGTTCTTC	CASSPIRSSYNEQFF
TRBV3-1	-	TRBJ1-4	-	TGTGCCAGCAGCCAAGATTACGGGCGACCTGAAAAACTGTTTTTT	CASSQDYGRPEKLFF
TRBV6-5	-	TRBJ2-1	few	TGTGCCAGCAGTTACTCCGGAGTCTTCAGGGGCACCTTCAATGAGCAGTTCTTC	CASSYSGVFRGTFNEQFF
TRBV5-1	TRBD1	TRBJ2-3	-	TGCGCCAGCAGTTTGGGGACAGGGGGCACAGATACGCAGTATTTT	CASSLGTGGTDTQYF
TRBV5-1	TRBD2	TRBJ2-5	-	TGCGCCAGCAGCTCGGGAAGTAGCGGGGAGACCCAGTACTTC	CASSSGSSGETQYF
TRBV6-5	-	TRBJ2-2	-	TGTGCCAGCAGTTACCAAAACCGCAGCCCCGGGGAGCTGTTTTTT	CASSYQNRSPGELFF
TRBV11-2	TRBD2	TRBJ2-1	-	TGTGCCAGCAGCTTGCTAGCGGGACACAATGAGCAGTTCTTC	CASSLLAGHNEQFF
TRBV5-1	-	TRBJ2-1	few	TGCGCCAGCAGCTTGTTGGGGGCTAGCTCCTACAATGAGCAGTTCTTC	CASSLLGASSYNEQFF
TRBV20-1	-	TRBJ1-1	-	TGCAGTGCTAGAGAGCCGGGGAACACTGAAGCTTTCTTT	CSAREPGNTEAFF
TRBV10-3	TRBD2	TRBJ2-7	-	TGTGCCGCGGGTGGGGGACTAGCGGGAGAACGGAGCTCCTACGAGCAGTACTTC	CAAGGGLAGERSSYEQYF
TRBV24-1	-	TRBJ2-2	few	TGTGCCACCAGTGGAGGTCAGGGGACGAACACCGGGGAGCTGTTTTTT	CATSGGQGTNTGELFF
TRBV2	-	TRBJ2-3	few	TGTGCCAGCAGTGATAGCTGGGGTACAGATACGCAGTATTTT	CASSDSWGTDTQYF
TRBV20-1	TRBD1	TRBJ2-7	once	TGCAGTGCCACAAGAGAGGACAGGGCTACCTACGAGCAGTACTTC	CSATREDRATYEQYF
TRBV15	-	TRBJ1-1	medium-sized	TGTGCCACCAGCAGAGACAGGGGTATGAACACTGAAGCTTTCTTT	CATSRDRGMNTEAFF
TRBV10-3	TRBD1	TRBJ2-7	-	TGTGCCATCGGGACAGGGGGACCCCTGGGGGAGCAGTACTTC	CAIGTGGPLGEQYF
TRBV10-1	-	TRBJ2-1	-	TGCGCCAGCAGTGAGTCAGGGCTTAATGAGCAGTTCTTC	CASSESGLNEQFF
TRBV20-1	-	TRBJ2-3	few	TGCAGTGCTAGCTCAACAGATACGCAGTATTTT	CSASSTDTQYF
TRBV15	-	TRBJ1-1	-	TGTGCCACCAGCAGAGATCGGGACCCCAAATCTGAAGCTTTCTTT	CATSRDRDPKSEAFF
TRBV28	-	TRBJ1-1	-	TGTGCCAGCAGTTTGTTAAGTTTTAGGCGAGAGAACACTGAAGCTTTCTTT	CASSLLSFRRENTEAFF
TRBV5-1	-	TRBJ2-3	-	TGCGCCAGCAGCTTCGGAGGGGCAGGGGATACGCAGTATTTT	CASSFGGAGDTQYF
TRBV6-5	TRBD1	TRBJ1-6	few	TGTGCCAGCAGTTATCAGAGACAGGGCGGTTCACCCCTCCACTTT	CASSYQRQGGSPLHF
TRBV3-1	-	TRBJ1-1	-	TGTGCCAGCAGCCAACTAAGTATGAACACTGAAGCTTTCTTT	CASSQLSMNTEAFF
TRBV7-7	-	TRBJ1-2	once	TGTGCCAGCAGCTTCCCTCTGGCAGGCGACTATGGCTACACCTTC	CASSFPLAGDYGYTF
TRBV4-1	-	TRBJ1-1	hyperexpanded	TGCGCCAGCAGCCAAGATCTGGGGGGGAGGGACACTGAAGCTTTCTTT	CASSQDLGGRDTEAFF
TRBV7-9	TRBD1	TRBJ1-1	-	TGTGCCAGCAGCTGGGGACAGAAGGACACTGAAGCTTTCTTT	CASSWGQKDTEAFF
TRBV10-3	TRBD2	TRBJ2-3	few	TGTGCCATCAGTGAGACCACTAGCGGGGGGGCCAGAGATACGCAGTATTTT	CAISETTSGGARDTQYF
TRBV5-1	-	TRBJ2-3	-	TGCGCCAGCAGCTTGGCTCTAGGAGAAGATACGCAGTATTTT	CASSLALGEDTQYF
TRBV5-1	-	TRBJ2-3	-	TGCGCCAGCAGCTTGGCCGTGACGACTACAGCCACAGATACGCAGTATTTT	CASSLAVTTTATDTQYF
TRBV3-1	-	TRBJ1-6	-	TGTGCCAGCAGCCAAGTTTGGAGCTCCTATAATTCACCCCTCCACTTT	CASSQVWSSYNSPLHF
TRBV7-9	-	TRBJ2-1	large	TGTGCCAGCGGCAATTCAAATGAGCAGTTCTTC	CASGNSNEQFF